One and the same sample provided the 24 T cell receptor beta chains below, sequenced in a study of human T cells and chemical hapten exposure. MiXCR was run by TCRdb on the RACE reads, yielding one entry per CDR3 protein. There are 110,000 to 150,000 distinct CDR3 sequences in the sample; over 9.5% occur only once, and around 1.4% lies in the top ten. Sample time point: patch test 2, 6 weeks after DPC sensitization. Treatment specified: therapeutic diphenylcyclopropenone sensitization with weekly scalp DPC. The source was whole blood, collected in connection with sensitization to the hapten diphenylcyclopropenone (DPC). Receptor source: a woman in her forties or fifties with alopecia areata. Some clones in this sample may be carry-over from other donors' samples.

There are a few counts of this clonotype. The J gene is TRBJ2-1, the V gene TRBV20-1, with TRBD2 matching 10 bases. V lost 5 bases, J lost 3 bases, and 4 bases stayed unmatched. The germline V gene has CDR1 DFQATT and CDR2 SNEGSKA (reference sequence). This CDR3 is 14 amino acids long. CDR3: CSAGGLAVYNEQFF. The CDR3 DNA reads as TGCAGTGCTGGAGGACTAGCGGTCTACAATGAGCAGTTCTTC.

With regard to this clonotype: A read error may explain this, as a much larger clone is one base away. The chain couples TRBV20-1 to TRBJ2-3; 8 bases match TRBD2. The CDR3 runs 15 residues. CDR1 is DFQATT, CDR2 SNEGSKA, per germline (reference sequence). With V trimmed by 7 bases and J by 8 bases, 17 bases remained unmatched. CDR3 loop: CSVSTAAGGRGTQYF. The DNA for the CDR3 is TGCAGTGTTTCTACGGCGGCGGGAGGCCGGGGTACGCAGTATTTT.

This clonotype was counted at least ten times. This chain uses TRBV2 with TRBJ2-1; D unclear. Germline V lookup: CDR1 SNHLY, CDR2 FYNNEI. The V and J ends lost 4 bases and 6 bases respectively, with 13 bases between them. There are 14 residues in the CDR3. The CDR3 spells CASSGGYGSNEQFF. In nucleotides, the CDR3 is TGTGCCAGCAGTGGTGGATATGGCTCCAATGAGCAGTTCTTC.

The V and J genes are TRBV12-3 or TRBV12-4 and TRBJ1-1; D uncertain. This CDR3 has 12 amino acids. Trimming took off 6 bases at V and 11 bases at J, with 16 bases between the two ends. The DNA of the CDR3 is TGTGCCAGCAGCCATAGTACCGGGTCTGCTTTCTTT. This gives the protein CASSHSTGSAFF.

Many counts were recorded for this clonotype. The CDR3 here is CASSRDGNSPLHF. CDR3 sequence (DNA): TGTGCCAGCAGCCGGGACGGGAATTCACCCCTCCACTTT. The V call is TRBV6-5, the J call TRBJ1-6; D possibly corresponds to TRBD1 (5 bases). CDR3 length equals 13 residues. Germline CDR1 reads MNHEY; CDR2 reads SVGAGI. Trimming cost V 6 bases and J 7 bases, with 10 bases left between them.

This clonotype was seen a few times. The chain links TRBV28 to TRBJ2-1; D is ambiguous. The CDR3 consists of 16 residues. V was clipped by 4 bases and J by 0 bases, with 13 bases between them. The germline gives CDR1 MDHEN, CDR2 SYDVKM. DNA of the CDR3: TGTGCCAGCAGTTCGATTAGGTCCTTCTCCTACAATGAGCAGTTCTTC. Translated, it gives CASSSIRSFSYNEQFF. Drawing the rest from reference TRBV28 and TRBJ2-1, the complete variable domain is DVKVTQSSRYLVKRTGEKVFLECVQDMDHENMFWYRQDPGLGLRLIYFSYDVKMKEKGDIPEGYSVSREKKERFSLILESASTNQTSMYLCASSSIRSFSYNEQFFGPGTRLTVL.

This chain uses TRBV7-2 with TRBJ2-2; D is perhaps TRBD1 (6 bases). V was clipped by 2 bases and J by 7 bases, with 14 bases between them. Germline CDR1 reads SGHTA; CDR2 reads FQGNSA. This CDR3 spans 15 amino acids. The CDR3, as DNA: TGTGCCAGCAGCTTAACAGGGCGGTCGGGCGGGGAGCTGTTTTTT. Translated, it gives CASSLTGRSGGELFF.

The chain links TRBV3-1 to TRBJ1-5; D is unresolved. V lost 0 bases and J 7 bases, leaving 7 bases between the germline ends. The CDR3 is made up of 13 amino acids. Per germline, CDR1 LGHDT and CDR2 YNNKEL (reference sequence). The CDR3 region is CASSQDLGQPQHF. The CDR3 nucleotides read TGTGCCAGCAGCCAAGATCTAGGGCAGCCCCAGCATTTT.

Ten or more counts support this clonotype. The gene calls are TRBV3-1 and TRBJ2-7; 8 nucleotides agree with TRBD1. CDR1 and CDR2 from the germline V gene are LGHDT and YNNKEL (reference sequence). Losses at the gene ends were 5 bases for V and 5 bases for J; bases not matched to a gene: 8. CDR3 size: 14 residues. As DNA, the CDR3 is TGTGCCAGCAGCTCAGGGGGCTACCGGAACGAGCAGTACTTC. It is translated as CASSSGGYRNEQYF.

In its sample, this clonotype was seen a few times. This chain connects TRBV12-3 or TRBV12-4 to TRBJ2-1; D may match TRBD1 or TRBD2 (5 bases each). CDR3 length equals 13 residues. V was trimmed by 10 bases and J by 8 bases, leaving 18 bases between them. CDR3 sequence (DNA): TGTGCCAACCGCCACGGTCGGGGCGATGAGCAGTTCTTC. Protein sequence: CANRHGRGDEQFF.

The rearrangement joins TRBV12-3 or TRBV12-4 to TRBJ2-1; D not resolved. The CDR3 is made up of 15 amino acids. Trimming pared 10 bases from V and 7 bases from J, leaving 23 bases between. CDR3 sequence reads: CATSKGAISPNEQFF. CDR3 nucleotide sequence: TGTGCCACGTCTAAAGGAGCTATCAGCCCGAATGAGCAGTTCTTC.

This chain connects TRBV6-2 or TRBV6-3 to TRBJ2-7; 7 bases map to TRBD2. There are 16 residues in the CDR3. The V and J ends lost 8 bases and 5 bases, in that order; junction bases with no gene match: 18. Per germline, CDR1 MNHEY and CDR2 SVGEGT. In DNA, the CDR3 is TGTGCCAGCGCTGGGTATCGGCGGGAGATCTACAACGAGCAGTACTTC. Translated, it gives CASAGYRREIYNEQYF.

The CDR3 here is CASSPPWQGRSEAFF. In DNA form, the CDR3 reads TGTGCCAGCAGTCCTCCGTGGCAGGGACGGTCTGAAGCTTTCTTT. V and J are TRBV28 and TRBJ1-1, with D maybe TRBD1 (5 bases). Germline V gives CDR1 MDHEN, CDR2 SYDVKM. V was clipped by 5 bases and J by 6 bases, with 19 bases between them. The CDR3 runs to 15 residues. Full variable domain (rest looked up from reference TRBV28 and TRBJ1-1): DVKVTQSSRYLVKRTGEKVFLECVQDMDHENMFWYRQDPGLGLRLIYFSYDVKMKEKGDIPEGYSVSREKKERFSLILESASTNQTSMYLCASSPPWQGRSEAFFGQGTRLTVV.

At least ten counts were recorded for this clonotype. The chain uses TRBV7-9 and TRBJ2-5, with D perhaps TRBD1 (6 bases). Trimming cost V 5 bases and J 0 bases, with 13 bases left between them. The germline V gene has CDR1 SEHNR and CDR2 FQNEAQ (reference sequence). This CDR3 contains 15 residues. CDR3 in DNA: TGTGCCAGCAGCGCCCTGGACAGATACCAAGAGACCCAGTACTTC. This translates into CASSALDRYQETQYF.

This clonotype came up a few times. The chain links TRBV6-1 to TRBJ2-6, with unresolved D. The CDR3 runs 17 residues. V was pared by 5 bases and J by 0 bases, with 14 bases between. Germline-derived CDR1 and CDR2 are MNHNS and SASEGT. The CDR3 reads CASSRMAGDSGANVLTF. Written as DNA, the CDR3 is TGTGCCAGCAGTAGAATGGCAGGAGACTCTGGGGCCAACGTCCTGACTTTC.

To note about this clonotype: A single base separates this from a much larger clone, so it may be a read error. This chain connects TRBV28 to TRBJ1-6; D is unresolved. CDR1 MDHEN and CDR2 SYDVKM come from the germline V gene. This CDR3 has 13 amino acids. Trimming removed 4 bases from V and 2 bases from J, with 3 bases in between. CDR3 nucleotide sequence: TGTGCCAGCAGTTCCCCCTATAATTCACCCCTCCACTTT. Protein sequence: CASSSPYNSPLHF.

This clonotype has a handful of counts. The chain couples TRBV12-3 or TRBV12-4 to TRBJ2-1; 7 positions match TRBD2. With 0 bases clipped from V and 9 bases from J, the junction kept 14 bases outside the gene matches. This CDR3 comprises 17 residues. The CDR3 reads CASSLARAGRVATEQFF. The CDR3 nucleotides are TGTGCCAGCAGTTTAGCGAGAGCGGGAAGGGTTGCGACTGAGCAGTTCTTC.

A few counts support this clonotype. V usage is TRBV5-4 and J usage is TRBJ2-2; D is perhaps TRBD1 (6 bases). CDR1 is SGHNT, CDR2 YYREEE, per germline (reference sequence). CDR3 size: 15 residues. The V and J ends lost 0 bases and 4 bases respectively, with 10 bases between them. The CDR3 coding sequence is TGTGCCAGCAGCTTGGCCACAGGGACCACCGGGGAGCTGTTTTTT. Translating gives CASSLATGTTGELFF.

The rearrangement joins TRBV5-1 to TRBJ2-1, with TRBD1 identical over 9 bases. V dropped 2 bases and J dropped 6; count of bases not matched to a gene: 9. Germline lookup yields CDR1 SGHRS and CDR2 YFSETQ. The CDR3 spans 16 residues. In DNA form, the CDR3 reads TGCGCCAGCAGCTTCTGGACAGGGGAAAGTAGCAATGAGCAGTTCTTC. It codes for CASSFWTGESSNEQFF.

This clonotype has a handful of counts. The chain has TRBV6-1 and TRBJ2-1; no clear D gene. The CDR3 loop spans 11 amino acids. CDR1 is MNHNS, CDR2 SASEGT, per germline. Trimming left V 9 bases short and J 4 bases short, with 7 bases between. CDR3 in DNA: TGTGCCAGTACTTTTTACAATGAGCAGTTCTTC. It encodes CASTFYNEQFF.

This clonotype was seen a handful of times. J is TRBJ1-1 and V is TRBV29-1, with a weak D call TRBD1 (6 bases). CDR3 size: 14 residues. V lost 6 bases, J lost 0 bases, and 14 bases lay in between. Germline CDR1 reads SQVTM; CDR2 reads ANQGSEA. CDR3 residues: CSVQQGSMNTEAFF. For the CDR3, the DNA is TGCAGCGTGCAACAGGGCTCGATGAACACTGAAGCTTTCTTT.

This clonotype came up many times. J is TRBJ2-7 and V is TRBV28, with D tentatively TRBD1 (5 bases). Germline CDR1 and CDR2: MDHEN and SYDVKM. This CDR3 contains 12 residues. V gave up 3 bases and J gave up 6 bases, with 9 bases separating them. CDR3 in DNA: TGTGCCAGCAGTTTGAAGGGGTTCGAGCAGTACTTC. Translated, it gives CASSLKGFEQYF.

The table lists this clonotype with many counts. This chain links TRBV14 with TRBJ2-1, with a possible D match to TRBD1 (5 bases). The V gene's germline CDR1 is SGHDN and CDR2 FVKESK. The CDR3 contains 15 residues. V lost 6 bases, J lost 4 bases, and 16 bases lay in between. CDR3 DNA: TGTGCCAGCAGAGAGAGCAGGGCCTCGTACAATGAGCAGTTCTTC. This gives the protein CASRESRASYNEQFF.

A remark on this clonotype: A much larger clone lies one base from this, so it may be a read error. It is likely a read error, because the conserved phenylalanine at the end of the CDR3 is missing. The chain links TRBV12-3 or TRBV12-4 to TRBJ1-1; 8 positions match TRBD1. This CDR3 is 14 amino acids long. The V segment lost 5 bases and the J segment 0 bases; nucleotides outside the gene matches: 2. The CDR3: CASSRTGMNTEAFY. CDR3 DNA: TGTGCCAGCAGTCGGACAGGGATGAACACTGAAGCTTTCTAT.